These 13 T cell receptor beta chains share one sample of origin, sequenced in a study of T-cell memory formation after mild COVID-19. TCRdb recomputed calls from the 5' RACE reads with MiXCR, one row per CDR3 protein. The sample consists of over 450,000 distinct CDR3 sequences, about a fifth of them appearing once. Sequencing was done on a sample of PBMCs or a T cell subset sorted from them (not recorded which). These receptors came from an adult woman who had mild COVID-19 (a few samples of this study predate the infection). Cell type and time point are not known.

The V and J genes are TRBV5-1 and TRBJ2-5; 8 bases agree with TRBD2. V was clipped by 1 base and J by 4 bases; unmatched bases: 15. The V gene's germline CDR1 is SGHRS and CDR2 YFSETQ. The CDR3 has 18 amino acids. The CDR3 sequence is CASSLRPGATGGGETQYF. The CDR3, as DNA: TGCGCCAGCAGCTTGAGGCCGGGGGCGACGGGAGGGGGAGAGACCCAGTACTTC. Looking up the rest from reference TRBV5-1 and TRBJ2-5 gives the full variable domain: KAGVTQTPRYLIKTRGQQVTLSCSPISGHRSVSWYQQTPGQGLQFLFEYFSETQRNKGNFPGRFSGRQFSNSRSEMNVSTLELGDSALYLCASSLRPGATGGGETQYFGPGTRLLVL.

This clonotype has just a few counts. V is TRBV7-9 and J is TRBJ2-3; the match to TRBD2 covers 9 bases. CDR3 length: 16 residues. The J segment lost 3 bases and the V segment lost 1 base, leaving 5 bases of the junction unmatched. Germline loops: CDR1 SEHNR, CDR2 FQNEAQ (reference sequence). CDR3 sequence (DNA): TGTGCCAGCAGCTTAGATGGGACTAGCACGACAGATACGCAGTATTTT. Amino acid sequence: CASSLDGTSTTDTQYF.

This chain connects TRBV7-8 to TRBJ2-1, with D tentatively TRBD1 or TRBD2 (5 bases each). V lost 7 bases to trimming and J lost 4 bases, with 8 bases between them. The germline gives CDR1 SGHVS, CDR2 FQNEAQ. The CDR3 extends over 12 amino acids. DNA of the CDR3: TGTGCCAGCAACGAGGGGTACAATGAGCAGTTCTTC. Translated: CASNEGYNEQFF.

This chain uses TRBV12-3 or TRBV12-4 with TRBJ1-2, with TRBD1 as a possible D gene (5 bases). V was shortened by 1 base and J by 8 bases, with 17 bases between the two germline ends. The CDR3 totals 15 residues. CDR3 amino acids: CASSLGGGSAGGYTF. The CDR3 bases are TGTGCCAGCAGTTTAGGGGGGGGATCCGCGGGAGGCTACACCTTC.

V usage is TRBV4-3 and J usage is TRBJ2-4; D gene ambiguous. V lost 0 bases and J 0 bases, leaving 6 bases between the germline ends. This CDR3 is built from 15 residues. Germline CDR1 LGHNA, CDR2 YSLEER. This chain's CDR3 is CASSQEGLAKNIQYF. The CDR3 DNA follows: TGCGCCAGCAGCCAAGAAGGCTTAGCCAAAAACATTCAGTACTTC.

This clonotype was seen many times. The rearrangement uses TRBV6-5 and TRBJ2-2; TRBD1 is a possible D gene (6 bases). The CDR3 sequence is 14 residues long. Germline lookup yields CDR1 MNHEY and CDR2 SVGAGI. With 0 bases removed from V and 4 bases from J, the gap between germline ends came to 6 bases. Here the CDR3 reads CASSYSGGTGELFF. CDR3 in DNA: TGTGCCAGCAGTTACTCAGGGGGCACCGGGGAGCTGTTTTTT.

V and J are TRBV24-1 and TRBJ1-4; 9 bases map to TRBD1. The CDR3 totals 15 residues. The V gene end was trimmed by 2 bases and the J gene end by 8 bases; junction bases not matched to a gene: 5. Looked up from germline, CDR1 is KGHDR and CDR2 is SFDVKD. The CDR3 region has the DNA TGTGCCACCAGTGATTCCCGGGACAGGGCAGAAAAACTGTTTTTT. It is translated as CATSDSRDRAEKLFF.

The chain carries TRBV5-1 and TRBJ2-3; the match to TRBD2 covers 13 bases. CDR3 length equals 19 residues. V was clipped by 4 bases and J by 2 bases; unmatched bases: 13. The germline V gene has CDR1 SGHRS and CDR2 YFSETQ. CDR3 nucleotide sequence: TGCGCCAGCAGCCCGGATTTTACCGGGACTAGCGGGAACACAGATACGCAGTATTTT. Protein sequence: CASSPDFTGTSGNTDTQYF.

The rearrangement links TRBV20-1 to TRBJ2-1; no reliable D call. V dropped 4 bases and J dropped 3 bases, with 13 bases sitting between them. In germline, CDR1 is DFQATT, CDR2 SNEGSKA (reference sequence). The CDR3 has 14 residues. The CDR3 spells CSAKNPYDYNEQFF. As DNA, the CDR3 is TGCAGTGCTAAGAACCCCTATGACTACAATGAGCAGTTCTTC.

The sample holds a few counts of this clonotype. This CDR3 reads CASSLTVLNTGELFF. DNA of the CDR3: TGTGCCAGCAGTTTAACGGTACTCAACACCGGGGAGCTGTTTTTT. The chain is built from TRBV28 and TRBJ2-2; D ambiguous. V was cut by 2 bases and J by 2 bases, with 9 bases left in between. The length of the CDR3 is 15 residues. Germline lookup yields CDR1 MDHEN and CDR2 SYDVKM.

The chain carries TRBV20-1 and TRBJ2-7; 7 positions match TRBD1. Trimming took 0 bases from V and 2 from J; bases not matched to a gene: 10. The germline V gene has CDR1 DFQATT and CDR2 SNEGSKA (reference sequence). There are 16 residues in the CDR3. CDR3 region: CSARDPFGQVTYEQYF. CDR3 nucleotide sequence: TGCAGTGCTAGAGATCCCTTTGGACAGGTAACCTACGAGCAGTACTTC.

This clonotype was seen only a few times. V is TRBV6-5 and J is TRBJ2-1, with a weak D call TRBD2 (5 bases). CDR1 is MNHEY, CDR2 SVGAGI, per germline. The V and J ends lost 0 bases and 9 bases respectively, with 12 bases between them. This CDR3 has 14 residues. Here the CDR3 reads CASSYSTIAGEQFF. The CDR3 DNA reads TGTGCCAGCAGTTACTCGACAATCGCGGGTGAGCAGTTCTTC.

V gene TRBV6-1 combines with J gene TRBJ2-5; D tentatively fits TRBD1 or TRBD2 (6 bases each). V dropped 8 bases and J dropped 5 bases, with 15 bases sitting between them. The CDR3 runs to 13 residues. The germline CDR1 and CDR2 sequences are MNHNS and SASEGT. The CDR3 region is CASRRGRMETQYF. DNA for the CDR3: TGTGCCAGCCGACGGGGGCGCATGGAGACCCAGTACTTC.